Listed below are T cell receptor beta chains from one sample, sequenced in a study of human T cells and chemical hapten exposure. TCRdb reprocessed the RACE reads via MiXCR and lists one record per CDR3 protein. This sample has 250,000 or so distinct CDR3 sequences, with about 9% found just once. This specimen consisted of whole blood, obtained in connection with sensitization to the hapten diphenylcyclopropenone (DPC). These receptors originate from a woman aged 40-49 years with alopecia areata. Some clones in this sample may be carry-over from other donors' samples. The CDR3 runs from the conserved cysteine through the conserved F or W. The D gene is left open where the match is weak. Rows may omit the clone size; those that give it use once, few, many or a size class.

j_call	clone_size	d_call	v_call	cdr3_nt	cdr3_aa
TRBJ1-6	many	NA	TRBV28	TGTGCCAGCAGTTTAGAGGGGCATTCACCCCTCCACTTT	CASSLEGHSPLHF
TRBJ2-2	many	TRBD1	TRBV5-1	TGCGCCAGCAGTCTGGACAGGCCCGGGGAGCTGTTTTTT	CASSLDRPGELFF
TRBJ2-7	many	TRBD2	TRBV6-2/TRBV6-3	TGTGCCAGCAGTTACTCGACTAGCGGGAGGTACGAGCAGTACTTC	CASSYSTSGRYEQYF
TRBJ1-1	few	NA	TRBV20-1	TGCAGTGCCCACGGACAGTTCACCCAAGCTTTCTTT	CSAHGQFTQAFF
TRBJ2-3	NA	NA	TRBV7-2	TGTGCCAGCAGCTTGGACAGTACGCAGTATTTT	CASSLDSTQYF
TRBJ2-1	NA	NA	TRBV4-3	TGCGCCAGCAGTCCCGTTCCCCAGCCGGGAGCTCATGAGCAGTTCTTC	CASSPVPQPGAHEQFF
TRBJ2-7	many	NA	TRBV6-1	TGTGCCAGCAGTGAAGTCCAGGGGAGCTACGAGCAGTACTTC	CASSEVQGSYEQYF
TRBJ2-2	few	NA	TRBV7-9	TGTGCCAGCAGCTCCAACGTCTTTGGCGCCGGGGAGCTGTTTTTT	CASSSNVFGAGELFF
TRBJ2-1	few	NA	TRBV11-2	TGTGCCAGCAGCTTAATTGGGGGCTACTCCTACAATGAGCAGTTCTTC	CASSLIGGYSYNEQFF
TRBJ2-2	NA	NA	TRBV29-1	TGCAGCGTGGGGGCCACCGGGGAGCTGTTTTTT	CSVGATGELFF
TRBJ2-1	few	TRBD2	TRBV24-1	TGTGCCACCAGTGACTGGGGGACTAGCGTCAATGAGCAGTTCTTC	CATSDWGTSVNEQFF
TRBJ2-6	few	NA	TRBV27	TGTGCCAGCAGTTTTTACCTGTCTGGGGCCAACGTCCTGACTTTC	CASSFYLSGANVLTF
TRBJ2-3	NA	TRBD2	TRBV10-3	TGTGCCTTCAAGGCGGGAGAGGCAGATACGCAGTATTTT	CAFKAGEADTQYF
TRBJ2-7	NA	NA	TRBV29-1	TGCAGCGTTGTTGGACAGTACGAGCAGTACTTC	CSVVGQYEQYF
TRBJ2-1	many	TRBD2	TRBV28	TGTGCCAGCAGTCCCCTAGCGGGAGACTACAATGAGCAGTTCTTC	CASSPLAGDYNEQFF
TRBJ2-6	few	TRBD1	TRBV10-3	TGTGCCATCAGGGCCGGGACAGGGGGCGACGGGGCCAACGTCCTGACTTTC	CAIRAGTGGDGANVLTF
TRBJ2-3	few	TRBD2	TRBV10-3	TGTGCCACCGCCCCTAGCGGGAGCGCAGATACGCAGTATTTT	CATAPSGSADTQYF
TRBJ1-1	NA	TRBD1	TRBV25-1	TGTGCCAGCAGTGAACGGGGTGACAGGGGCTTGAAAGCTTTCTTT	CASSERGDRGLKAFF
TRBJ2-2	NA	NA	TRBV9	TGTGCCAGCAGCGTAGCTTGGGACACCGGGGAGCTGTTTTTT	CASSVAWDTGELFF
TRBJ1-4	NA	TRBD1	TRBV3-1	TGTGCCAGCAGACCCGGGACAGGTCCCCTGGAAAAACTGTTTTTT	CASRPGTGPLEKLFF
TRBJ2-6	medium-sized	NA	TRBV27	TGTGCCAGCAGCCGCGACTCTGGGGCCAACGTCCTGACTTTC	CASSRDSGANVLTF
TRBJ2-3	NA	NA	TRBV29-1	TGCAGCGTTGTTACAGGGTTCACAGATACGCAGTATTTT	CSVVTGFTDTQYF
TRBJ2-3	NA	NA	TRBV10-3	TGTGCCATCAGTGAGTCCCAAACGGGCACAGATACGCAGTATTTT	CAISESQTGTDTQYF
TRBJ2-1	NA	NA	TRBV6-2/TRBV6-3	TGTGCCAGCAGTCCCAACAACAGGGACCAGCAGTTCTTC	CASSPNNRDQQFF
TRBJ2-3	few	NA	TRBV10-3	TGTGCCATCAGTACAGGGCTGGTAGATACGCAGTATTTT	CAISTGLVDTQYF
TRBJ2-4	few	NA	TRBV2	TGTGCCAGCATTGGGGGTTTGGCCAAAAACATTCAGTACTTC	CASIGGLAKNIQYF
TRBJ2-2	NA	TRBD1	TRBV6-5	TGTGCCAGCAGTCATGACAGGGGGCGCGCCGGGGAGCTGTTTTTT	CASSHDRGRAGELFF
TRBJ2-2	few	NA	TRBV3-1	TGTGCCAGCAGCCCAACTAGACCCGGGGAGCTGTTTTTT	CASSPTRPGELFF
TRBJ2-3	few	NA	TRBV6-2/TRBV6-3	TGTGCCAGCTCCCGGTCTCGGGGAATCAGCACAGATACGCAGTATTTT	CASSRSRGISTDTQYF
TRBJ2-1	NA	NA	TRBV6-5	TGTGCCAGCAGTTACTCGACTGCGAGGAATGAGCAGTTCTTC	CASSYSTARNEQFF
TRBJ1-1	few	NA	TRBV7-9	TGTGCCAGCAGCCAAAGGGCGGGAGCTGAAGCTTTCTTT	CASSQRAGAEAFF
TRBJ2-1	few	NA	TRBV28	TGTGCCAGCAGTTTTTTGGGACAGCAGTTCTTC	CASSFLGQQFF
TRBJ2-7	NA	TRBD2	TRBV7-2	TGTGCCAGCAGCTCCACTAGCGGGAGACCGGAGCAGTACTTC	CASSSTSGRPEQYF
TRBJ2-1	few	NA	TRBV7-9	TGTGCCAGAGGGACTTCTAGCTCCTACAATGAGCAGTTCTTC	CARGTSSSYNEQFF
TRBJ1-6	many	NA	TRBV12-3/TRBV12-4	TGTGCCAGCAGTCCCCCCGGGGGGCATAATTCACCCCTCCACTTT	CASSPPGGHNSPLHF
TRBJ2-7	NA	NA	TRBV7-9	TGTGCCAGCAGCTGGGCCGACTACGAGCAGTACTTC	CASSWADYEQYF
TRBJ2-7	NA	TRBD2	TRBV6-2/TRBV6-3	TGTGCCAGCAGTTACTCGAGGGGACTAGTAACCTACGAGCAGTACTTC	CASSYSRGLVTYEQYF
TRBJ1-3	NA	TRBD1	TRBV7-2	TGTGCCAGCAGCCAGACAGGGGTAGACGGAAACACCATATATTTT	CASSQTGVDGNTIYF
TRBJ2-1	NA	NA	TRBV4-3	TGCGCCAGCAGCCAAGATTCTGGACACAATGAGCAGTTCTTC	CASSQDSGHNEQFF